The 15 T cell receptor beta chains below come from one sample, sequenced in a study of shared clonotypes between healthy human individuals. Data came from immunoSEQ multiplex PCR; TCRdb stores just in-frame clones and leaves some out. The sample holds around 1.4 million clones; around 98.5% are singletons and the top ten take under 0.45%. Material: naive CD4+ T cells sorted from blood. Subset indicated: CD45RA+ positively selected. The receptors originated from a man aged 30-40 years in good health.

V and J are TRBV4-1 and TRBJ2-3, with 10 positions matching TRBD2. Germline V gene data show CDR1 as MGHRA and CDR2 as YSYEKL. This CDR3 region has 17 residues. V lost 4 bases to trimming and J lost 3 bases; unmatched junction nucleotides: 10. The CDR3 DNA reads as TGCGCCAGCAGCCTAGAAGCGGGAGGGGTTAAGACAGATACGCAGTATTTT. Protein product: CASSLEAGGVKTDTQYF.

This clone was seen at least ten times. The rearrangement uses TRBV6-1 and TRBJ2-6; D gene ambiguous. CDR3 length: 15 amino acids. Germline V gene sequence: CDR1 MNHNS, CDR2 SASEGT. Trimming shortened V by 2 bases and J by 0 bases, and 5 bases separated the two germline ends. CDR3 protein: CASSETPSGANVLTF. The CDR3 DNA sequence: TGTGCCAGCAGTGAAACCCCCTCTGGGGCCAACGTCCTGACTTTC.

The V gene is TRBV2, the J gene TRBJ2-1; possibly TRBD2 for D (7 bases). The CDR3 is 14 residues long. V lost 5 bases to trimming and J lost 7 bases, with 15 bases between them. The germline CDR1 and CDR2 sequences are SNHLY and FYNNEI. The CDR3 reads CASSSRGAWNEQFF. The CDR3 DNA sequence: TGTGCCAGCAGTAGCCGGGGGGCCTGGAATGAGCAGTTCTTC.

CDR3 in amino acids: CASSSPGTGPRNEQFF. The DNA of the CDR3 is TGTGCCAGCAGCTCCCCGGGGACAGGTCCTCGGAATGAGCAGTTCTTC. This chain joins TRBV7-2 and TRBJ2-1, with TRBD1 identical over 8 bases. This CDR3 is 16 amino acids long. From germline, CDR1 is SGHTA and CDR2 FQGNSA. Losses at the gene ends were 4 bases for V and 7 bases for J; bases not matched to a gene: 12.

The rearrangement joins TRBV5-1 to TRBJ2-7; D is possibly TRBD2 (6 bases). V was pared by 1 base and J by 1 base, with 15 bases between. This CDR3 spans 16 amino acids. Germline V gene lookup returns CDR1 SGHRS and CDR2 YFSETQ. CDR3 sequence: CASSLRRGPSSYEQYF. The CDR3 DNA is TGCGCCAGCAGCTTGAGGAGGGGCCCCTCATCCTACGAGCAGTACTTC.

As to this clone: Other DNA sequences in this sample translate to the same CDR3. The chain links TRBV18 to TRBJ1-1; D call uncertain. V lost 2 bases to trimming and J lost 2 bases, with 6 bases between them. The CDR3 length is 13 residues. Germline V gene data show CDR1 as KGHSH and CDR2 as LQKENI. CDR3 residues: CASSPKGNTEAFF. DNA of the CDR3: TGTGCCAGCTCACCAAAAGGAAACACTGAAGCTTTCTTT.

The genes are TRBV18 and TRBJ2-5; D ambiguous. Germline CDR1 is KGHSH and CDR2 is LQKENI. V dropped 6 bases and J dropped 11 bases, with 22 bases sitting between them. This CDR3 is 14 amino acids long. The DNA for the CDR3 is TGTGCCAGCTCCCGGGTCCCATCACTTGAAGAGCAGTACTTC. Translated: CASSRVPSLEEQYF.

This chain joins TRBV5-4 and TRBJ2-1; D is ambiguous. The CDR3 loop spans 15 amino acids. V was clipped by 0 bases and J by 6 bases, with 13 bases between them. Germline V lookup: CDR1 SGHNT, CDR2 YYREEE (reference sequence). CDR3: CASSLVGVEFNEQFF. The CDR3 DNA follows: TGTGCCAGCAGCTTGGTTGGTGTGGAATTCAATGAGCAGTTCTTC.

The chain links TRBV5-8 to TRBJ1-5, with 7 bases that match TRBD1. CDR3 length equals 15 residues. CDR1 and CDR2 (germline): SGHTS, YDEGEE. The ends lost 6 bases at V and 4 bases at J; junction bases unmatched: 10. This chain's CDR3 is CASIRDGTANQPQHF. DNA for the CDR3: TGTGCCAGCATTCGAGACGGGACAGCGAATCAGCCCCAGCATTTT. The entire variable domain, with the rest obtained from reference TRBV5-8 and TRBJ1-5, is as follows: EAGVTQSPTHLIKTRGQQATLRCSPISGHTSVYWYQQALGLGLQFLLWYDEGEERNRGNFPPRFSGRQFPNYSSELNVNALELEDSALYLCASIRDGTANQPQHFGDGTRLSIL.

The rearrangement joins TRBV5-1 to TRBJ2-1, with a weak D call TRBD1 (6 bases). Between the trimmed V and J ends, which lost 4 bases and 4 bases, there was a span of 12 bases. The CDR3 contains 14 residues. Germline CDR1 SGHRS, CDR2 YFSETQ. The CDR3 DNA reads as TGCGCCAGCAGCCCCAGGGGAAATTACAATGAGCAGTTCTTC. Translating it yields CASSPRGNYNEQFF. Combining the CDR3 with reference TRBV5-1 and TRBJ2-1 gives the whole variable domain KAGVTQTPRYLIKTRGQQVTLSCSPISGHRSVSWYQQTPGQGLQFLFEYFSETQRNKGNFPGRFSGRQFSNSRSEMNVSTLELGDSALYLCASSPRGNYNEQFFGPGTRLTVL.

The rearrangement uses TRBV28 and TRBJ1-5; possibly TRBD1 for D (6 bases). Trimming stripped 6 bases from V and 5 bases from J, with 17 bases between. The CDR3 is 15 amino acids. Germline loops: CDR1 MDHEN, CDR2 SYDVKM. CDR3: CASRNNRARDQPQHF. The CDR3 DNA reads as TGTGCCAGCAGAAATAACAGGGCTCGAGATCAGCCCCAGCATTTT.

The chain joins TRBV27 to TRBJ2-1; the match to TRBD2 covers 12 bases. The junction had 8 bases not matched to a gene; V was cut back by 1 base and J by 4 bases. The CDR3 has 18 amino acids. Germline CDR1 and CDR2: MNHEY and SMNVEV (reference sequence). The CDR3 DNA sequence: TGTGCCAGCAGTTTATACTCTAGCGGGAGGGCTTTGTACAATGAGCAGTTCTTC. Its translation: CASSLYSSGRALYNEQFF.

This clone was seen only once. CDR3 loop: CSARDRGLTGELFF. In DNA, the CDR3 is TGCAGCGCCCGGGACAGGGGGCTTACCGGGGAGCTGTTTTTT. This chain joins TRBV29-1 and TRBJ2-2; 12 bases agree with TRBD1. CDR3 length: 14 amino acids. Germline-derived CDR1 and CDR2 are SQVTM and ANQGSEA. J was trimmed by 5 bases and V by 7 bases; bases with no gene match: 5.

DNA for the CDR3: TGTGCCAGCAGCTCGAGGTTGGGGGGACACATGAACACTGAAGCTTTCTTT. Its protein is CASSSRLGGHMNTEAFF. The chain carries TRBV5-6 and TRBJ1-1; perhaps TRBD1 as D (6 bases). In germline, CDR1 is SGHDT, CDR2 YYEEEE. Trimming cost V 3 bases and J 0 bases, with 18 bases left between them. The CDR3 spans 17 residues. Full variable domain (outside the CDR3, taken from reference TRBV5-6 and TRBJ1-1): DAGVTQSPTHLIKTRGQQVTLRCSPKSGHDTVSWYQQALGQGPQFIFQYYEEEERQRGNFPDRFSGHQFPNYSSELNVNALLLGDSALYLCASSSRLGGHMNTEAFFGQGTRLTVV.

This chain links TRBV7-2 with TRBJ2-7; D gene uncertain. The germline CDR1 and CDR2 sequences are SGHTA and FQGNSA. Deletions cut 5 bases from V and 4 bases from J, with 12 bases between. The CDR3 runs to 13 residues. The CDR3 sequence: CASSRISGYEQYF. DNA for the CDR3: TGTGCCAGCAGCCGAATCTCGGGTTACGAGCAGTACTTC. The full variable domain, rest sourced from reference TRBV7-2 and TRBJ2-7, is GAGVSQSPSNKVTEKGKDVELRCDPISGHTALYWYRQSLGQGLEFLIYFQGNSAPDKSGLPSDRFSAERTGGSVSTLTIQRTQQEDSAVYLCASSRISGYEQYFGPGTRLTVT.